The 5 T cell receptor beta chains listed next were all sequenced from one sample in a study of lymphopenia after photon versus proton radiotherapy (dated by TCRdb to between 2018 and 2021). Libraries came from the immunoSEQ multiplex PCR assay. As stored in TCRdb, this immuneACCESS dataset retains in-frame rearrangements with V and J assigned. A fraction of the clones does not appear; measured against another copy, unresolved V genes explain less than half of the discrepancy, and the remainder lacks a known reason. The sample profile shows approximately 50,000 clones; approximately 82% of them were found once. The ten largest clonotypes hold over 25% of the sample. Sequencing used peripheral blood, obtained from a patient treated with photon-based radiotherapy. Every receptor here comes from a man aged 45-65 years with gastric cancer.

This clone was picked up one time. The chain carries TRBV5-1 and TRBJ2-5; possible D gene TRBD1, 5 bases. This CDR3 has 13 amino acids. V shed 2 bases and J shed 4 bases, with 9 bases lying between them. Looked up from germline, CDR1 is SGHRS and CDR2 is YFSETQ. The CDR3 loop reads CASSLDRLETQYF. CDR3 in DNA: TGCGCCAGCAGCTTAGACAGACTAGAGACCCAGTACTTC.

The V gene is TRBV12-5, the J gene TRBJ1-5; unclear D gene. The V end was cut by 3 bases, the J end by 2 bases, with 5 bases between. The CDR3 loop spans 13 amino acids. Germline V lookup: CDR1 LGHNT, CDR2 FRNRAP. The CDR3 here is CASGFGGNQPQHF. CDR3 in DNA: TGTGCTAGTGGTTTCGGGGGCAATCAGCCCCAGCATTTT.

The chain links TRBV5-4 to TRBJ1-2, with 9 bases identical to TRBD1. The CDR3 length is 13 residues. Germline V gene lookup returns CDR1 SGHNT and CDR2 YYREEE (reference sequence). Trimming cost V 2 bases and J 8 bases; bases outside gene matches: 4. The CDR3 nucleotides read TGTGCCAGCAGCTTACAGGGGGCGCGAGGCTACACCTTC. Amino acid sequence: CASSLQGARGYTF.

This sequence joins TRBV4-2 and TRBJ2-1; TRBD2 matches at 7 bases. CDR3 size: 15 residues. The V and J ends lost 1 base and 7 bases, in that order; junction bases with no gene match: 7. Germline V CDR1 and CDR2: LGHNA, YNFKEQ. The CDR3 protein is CASSQAGGGVNEQFF. The CDR3, as DNA: TGTGCCAGCAGCCAAGCGGGAGGAGGGGTGAATGAGCAGTTCTTC.

CDR3 protein: CASSLGGNNYNEQFF. The CDR3 region has the DNA TGTGCCAGCAGTTTAGGCGGGAATAACTACAATGAGCAGTTCTTC. The V call is TRBV28, the J call TRBJ2-1; D possibly corresponds to TRBD2 (6 bases). Between the trimmed V and J ends, which lost 2 bases and 3 bases, there was a span of 11 bases. The CDR3 extends over 15 amino acids. Germline CDR1 MDHEN, CDR2 SYDVKM.